Following are 16 T cell receptor beta chains from one sample sequenced in a study of Ad26.COV2.S vaccination and SARS-CoV-2 variants. The data were produced by immunoSEQ multiplex PCR, yet TCRdb's version contains in-frame clones alone and is incomplete. There are about 410,000 clones in the sample; about 90% occur only once, and 1.5% to 2% lies in the top ten. Specified treatment: approximately 18 received Ad26.COV2.S at low or high dose, single or two shots; about five received placebo; per-sample allocation not given. At day 63 after the first vaccine or placebo injection, samples were drawn. The source material was peripheral blood, sampled in a trial of Ad26.COV2.S vaccine versus placebo. These receptors all come from a person between 18 and 59 years old who received the Ad26.COV2.S COVID-19 vaccine or a placebo.

V usage is TRBV7-8 and J usage is TRBJ2-1; TRBD2 matches at 12 bases. V dropped 4 bases and J dropped 1; count of bases not matched to a gene: 2. Looked up from germline, CDR1 is SGHVS and CDR2 is FQNEAQ. CDR3 length: 16 amino acids. The CDR3 protein is CASSSLAGGSYNEQFF. DNA for the CDR3: TGTGCCAGCAGCTCACTAGCGGGGGGATCCTACAATGAGCAGTTCTTC.

The chain recombines TRBV20-1 with TRBJ2-1; D ambiguous. Looked up from germline, CDR1 is DFQATT and CDR2 is SNEGSKA (reference sequence). V shed 1 base and J shed 9 bases, with 4 bases lying between them. This CDR3 region has 10 residues. The CDR3 bases are TGCAGTGCTAGAGTGAGTGAGCAGTTCTTC. As protein: CSARVSEQFF.

The gene calls are TRBV6-1 and TRBJ2-7; possibly TRBD1 for D (7 bases). The length of the CDR3 is 14 residues. The V gene lost 3 bases and the J gene lost 0 bases, with 9 bases spanning the gap. Germline V gene data show CDR1 as MNHNS and CDR2 as SASEGT. CDR3 sequence (DNA): TGTGCCAGCAGTGACAGGGGGGCCTCCTACGAGCAGTACTTC. It codes for CASSDRGASYEQYF.

The rearrangement links TRBV30 to TRBJ2-3; 11 nucleotides line up with TRBD2. The CDR3 has 15 amino acids. The trim removed 1 base at V and 4 bases at J, leaving 4 bases unmatched. Per the germline V gene, CDR1 is GTSNPN and CDR2 is SVGIG (reference sequence). The CDR3 reads CAWSELAGVPDTQYF. Written as DNA, the CDR3 is TGTGCCTGGAGTGAACTAGCGGGGGTACCAGATACGCAGTATTTT.

The rearrangement joins TRBV11-2 to TRBJ1-2, with D unclear. This CDR3 is 14 amino acids long. V lost 5 bases and J lost 5, with 15 bases in between. The germline V gene has CDR1 SGHAT and CDR2 FQNNGV. CDR3 bases: TGTGCCAGCAGCCCAGGAGGGAGTAGTTATGGCTACACCTTC. Its translation is CASSPGGSSYGYTF. Looking up the rest from reference TRBV11-2 and TRBJ1-2 gives the full variable domain: EAGVAQSPRYKIIEKRQSVAFWCNPISGHATLYWYQQILGQGPKLLIQFQNNGVVDDSQLPKDRFSAERLKGVDSTLKIQPAKLEDSAVYLCASSPGGSSYGYTFGSGTRLTVV.

The chain combines TRBV19 with TRBJ2-7, with 8 bases aligning to TRBD2. The CDR3 spans 13 residues. V shed 6 bases, J shed 5 bases, and the junction held 6 bases outside the gene matches. In germline, CDR1 is LNHDA, CDR2 SQIVND (reference sequence). CDR3 region: CASSPGLVNEQYF. Here the CDR3 DNA reads TGTGCCAGTAGCCCGGGACTAGTAAACGAGCAGTACTTC.

The gene calls are TRBV27 and TRBJ2-7; 8 nucleotides align to TRBD1. V lost 3 bases, J lost 3 bases, and 4 bases stayed unmatched. This CDR3 has 14 amino acids. Germline loops: CDR1 MNHEY, CDR2 SMNVEV (reference sequence). The CDR3 sequence: CASSFLGQDYEQYF. The CDR3 DNA is TGTGCCAGCAGTTTCCTGGGACAGGACTACGAGCAGTACTTC.

Worth noting for this clone: This same CDR3 is encoded by further DNA sequences in the sample. The gene calls are TRBV28 and TRBJ2-5; possible D gene TRBD2, 5 bases. Trimming removed 8 bases from V and 4 bases from J, with 5 bases in between. Germline V gene data show CDR1 as MDHEN and CDR2 as SYDVKM. CDR3 length equals 10 residues. The CDR3 loop is CASRGETQYF. The CDR3 nucleotides read TGTGCCAGCCGGGGAGAGACCCAGTACTTC.

This clone occurred once. This chain connects TRBV28 to TRBJ2-3; 9 bases are a match to TRBD1. The germline V gene has CDR1 MDHEN and CDR2 SYDVKM. Germline trimming cut 9 bases from V and 2 bases from J; bases unmatched to any gene: 9. The CDR3 has 15 amino acids. The CDR3 coding sequence is TGTGCCAGTTTACAGGGGGCATTGAACACAGATACGCAGTATTTT. Its translation is CASLQGALNTDTQYF.

The J gene is TRBJ1-2, the V gene TRBV29-1; D not resolved. The CDR3 length is 15 residues. Germline V CDR1 and CDR2: SQVTM, ANQGSEA. The ends were cut back, 0 bases at V and 4 bases at J, with 15 bases in the middle. DNA for the CDR3: TGCAGCGTTGAAGATCAAGACGGTGACCTCTATGGCTACACCTTC. Translation: CSVEDQDGDLYGYTF.

The rearrangement joins TRBV5-4 to TRBJ1-3; 12 bases map to TRBD1. Germline CDR1 is SGHNT and CDR2 is YYREEE (reference sequence). There are 18 residues in the CDR3. Trimming removed 2 bases from V and 3 bases from J; junction bases left unmatched: 9. In DNA form, the CDR3 reads TGTGCCAGCAGCTTAGGGACAGGGGGCCCGGGTTATGGAAACACCATATATTTT. Translated, it gives CASSLGTGGPGYGNTIYF.

Comment on this clone: The sample contains more than one DNA sequence encoding this CDR3. The rearrangement joins TRBV27 to TRBJ2-7; 7 bases align to TRBD1. Per germline, CDR1 MNHEY and CDR2 SMNVEV (reference sequence). Germline trimming cut 5 bases from V and 1 base from J; bases unmatched to any gene: 5. This CDR3 comprises 14 residues. CDR3 in DNA: TGTGCCAGCAGTACCCGACAGGGTTCCTACGAGCAGTACTTC. Amino acids: CASSTRQGSYEQYF.

The chain carries TRBV2 and TRBJ2-1; TRBD1 agrees at 11 bases. In germline, CDR1 is SNHLY, CDR2 FYNNEI. V lost 6 bases to trimming and J lost 4 bases; unmatched junction nucleotides: 5. This CDR3 spans 15 amino acids. The CDR3 here is CASSQDRGLYNEQFF. As DNA, the CDR3 is TGTGCCAGCAGCCAGGACAGGGGGCTTTACAATGAGCAGTTCTTC. Complete variable domain (other parts from reference TRBV2 and TRBJ2-1): EPEVTQTPSHQVTQMGQEVILRCVPISNHLYFYWYRQILGQKVEFLVSFYNNEISEKSEIFDDQFSVERPDGSNFTLKIRSTKLEDSAMYFCASSQDRGLYNEQFFGPGTRLTVL.

This chain links TRBV11-2 with TRBJ2-7; 9 bases agree with TRBD1. Germline trimming cut 5 bases from V and 6 bases from J; bases unmatched to any gene: 8. This CDR3 comprises 14 residues. Germline V gene lookup returns CDR1 SGHAT and CDR2 FQNNGV. The CDR3 DNA is TGTGCCAGCAGCGCCGGGACAGGGTGGTTCGAGCAGTACTTC. This translates into CASSAGTGWFEQYF.

This clone was seen once. J is TRBJ1-4 and V is TRBV9; D gene unclear. The V end lost 3 bases, the J end lost 0 bases, and 6 bases lay between the germline ends. This CDR3 comprises 14 residues. The germline CDR1 and CDR2 sequences are SGDLS and YYNGEE. In nucleotides, the CDR3 is TGTGCCAGCAGCGCTGGTGCAACTAATGAAAAACTGTTTTTT. It yields the protein CASSAGATNEKLFF.

The rearrangement links TRBV27 to TRBJ2-3; no definite D call. V shed 0 bases and J shed 3 bases, with 19 bases lying between them. The CDR3 length is 18 residues. Germline V lookup: CDR1 MNHEY, CDR2 SMNVEV (reference sequence). This CDR3 reads CASSLSNLGLGFTDTQYF. CDR3 bases: TGTGCCAGCAGTTTATCTAATCTGGGTCTGGGGTTTACAGATACGCAGTATTTT.